These 7 T cell receptor beta chains share one sample of origin, sequenced in a study of beta chain features in type 1 diabetes. Every bit of the isolated RNA underwent reverse transcription, so sequencing read expressed TCRB transcripts. The assay was immunoSEQ multiplex PCR, and TCRdb's table has in-frame clones only and misses some. Among hundreds of thousands of clones listed, less than 15% were seen once. Sequencing input: central memory CD4+ T cells from blood. These receptors originate from a man aged 30 to 45 in good health.

The J gene is TRBJ1-2, the V gene TRBV4-2; D possibly corresponds to TRBD1 (5 bases). CDR1 and CDR2 from the germline V gene are LGHNA and YNFKEQ. CDR3 length: 15 residues. Trimming cost V 0 bases and J 1 base, with 9 bases left between them. CDR3 region: CASSQEGTDNYGYTF. Written as DNA, the CDR3 is TGTGCCAGCAGCCAAGAGGGGACGGATAACTATGGCTACACCTTC.

This clone was observed a handful of times. The chain is built from TRBV6-6 and TRBJ2-7, with D maybe TRBD2 (5 bases). The CDR3 length is 15 residues. The germline gives CDR1 MNHNY, CDR2 SVGAGI (reference sequence). With 6 bases removed from V and 2 bases from J, the gap between germline ends came to 17 bases. Here the CDR3 DNA reads TGTGCCAGCAGGATCGGGTCCGGAGGAGCCTACGAGCAGTACGTC. It specifies CASRIGSGGAYEQYV.

The rearrangement links TRBV27 to TRBJ2-1, with D perhaps matching TRBD1 (6 bases). The CDR3 has 15 amino acids. V lost 6 bases to trimming and J lost 5 bases, with 17 bases between them. CDR1 is MNHEY and CDR2 is SMNVEV in the germline V gene (reference sequence). In DNA form, the CDR3 reads TGTGCCAGCAGCTTTCTCCAAGGGGGAGACAATGAGCAGTTCTTC. Translated, it gives CASSFLQGGDNEQFF.

V gene TRBV7-9 combines with J gene TRBJ1-2; weak D call: TRBD1 (5 bases). CDR1 and CDR2 from the germline V gene are SEHNR and FQNEAQ (reference sequence). CDR3 length: 14 amino acids. Trimming took 5 bases from V and 7 from J, leaving 17 bases between them. The CDR3: CASSPGSPGGGYTF. CDR3 in DNA: TGTGCCAGCAGCCCCGGGTCCCCGGGGGGTGGCTACACCTTC.

In this sample, this clone turned up a few times. The V call is TRBV18, the J call TRBJ2-4, with D unclear. CDR1 is KGHSH and CDR2 is LQKENI in the germline V gene. V lost 1 base, J lost 0 bases, and 13 bases lay in between. CDR3 length: 17 amino acids. The CDR3 sequence: CASSPLVTRLAKNIQYF. CDR3 sequence (DNA): TGTGCCAGCTCACCACTTGTAACAAGACTAGCCAAAAACATTCAGTACTTC.

This clone was found once. This rearrangement joins TRBV6-5 to TRBJ1-1; D remains unclear. CDR1 MNHEY and CDR2 SVGAGI come from the germline V gene. The ends were cut back, 10 bases at V and 0 bases at J, with 12 bases in the middle. The CDR3 is 13 residues long. The CDR3 is CANRGIMNTEAFF. In DNA, the CDR3 is TGTGCCAACAGAGGGATCATGAACACTGAAGCTTTCTTT.

This clone was seen a few times. This sequence is one base from a far larger clone and is likely a read error. This chain connects TRBV30 to TRBJ1-5, with D unclear. The CDR3 totals 13 residues. CDR1 is GTSNPN, CDR2 SVGIG, per germline (reference sequence). Here the CDR3 DNA reads TGTGCCTGGAGTAAAGGACTTGAACAGCCCCAGCTTTTT. Its protein is CAWSKGLEQPQLF. Variable domain in full (rest from reference TRBV30 and TRBJ1-5): SQTIHQWPATLVQPVGSPLSLECTVEGTSNPNLYWYRQAAGRGLQLLFYSVGIGQISSEVPQNLSASRPQDRQFILSSKKLLLSDSGFYLCAWSKGLEQPQLFGDGTRLSIL.